This T cell receptor beta chain originates from a study of technical replicates of blood from a few donors (dated by TCRdb to the late 2010s). Libraries were prepared through the immunoSEQ multiplex PCR assay. The table was pulled from immuneACCESS by TCRdb, which kept in-frame rearrangements only. Such tables lose some clones; where checked, under half of the loss comes from unresolved V genes, and the rest has no known cause. Recorded for this sample are 99,000 or so clones; 95% of them occurred a single time. The ten largest account for 0.2% to 0.25% of the sample. Turning to this clone: Its recognized antigen is unknown. No much larger clone is present one base from it, and per-base qualities are unavailable.

The TCR comes from a human donor in good health. The specimen sequenced was T cells isolated from PBMCs.

In nucleotide form, the sequence is TGTGCCAGCAGTCGCGCAGGGGGCAGACTGTTTTTT. It translates to CASSRAGGRLFF. The chain was built from TRBV28 and TRBJ1-4, and TRBD1 aligns with 8 junction nucleotides. CDR1 and CDR2 are read off the germline V gene as MDHEN and SYDVKM. From cysteine to phenylalanine, the CDR3 is 12 amino acids long. Only the CDR3 part of the read is kept: 36 bases, read in frame from the first base. V ends up 5 bases short and J 13 bases short, with an unmatched junction base count of 6.